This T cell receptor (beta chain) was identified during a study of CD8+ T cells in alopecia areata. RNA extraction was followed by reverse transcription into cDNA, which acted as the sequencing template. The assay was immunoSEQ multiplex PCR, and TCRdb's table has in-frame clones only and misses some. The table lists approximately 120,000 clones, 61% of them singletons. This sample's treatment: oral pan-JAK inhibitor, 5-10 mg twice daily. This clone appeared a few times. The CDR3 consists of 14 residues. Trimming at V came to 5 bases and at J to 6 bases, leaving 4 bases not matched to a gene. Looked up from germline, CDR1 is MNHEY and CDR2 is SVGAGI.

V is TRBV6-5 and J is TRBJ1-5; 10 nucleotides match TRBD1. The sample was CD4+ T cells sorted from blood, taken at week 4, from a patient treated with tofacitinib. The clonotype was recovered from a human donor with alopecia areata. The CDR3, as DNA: TGTGCCAGCAGTCCCTGGGACAGGGGTCAGCCCCAGCATTTT. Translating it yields CASSPWDRGQPQHF.